Presented here are 8 T cell receptor beta chains from one specimen sequenced in a study of blood T cell repertoires in COVID-19. Assay: immunoSEQ multiplex PCR; the TCRdb copy retains only in-frame clones and omits some. The sample consists of roughly 260,000 clones, approximately 80% of them appearing once. The sample was peripheral blood. The receptors originated from a woman in her sixties or seventies with acute or convalescent COVID-19.

The rearrangement links TRBV19 to TRBJ2-1, with D perhaps TRBD2 (6 bases). The V gene's germline CDR1 is LNHDA and CDR2 SQIVND (reference sequence). Trimming pared 2 bases from V and 1 base from J, leaving 9 bases between. This CDR3 has 15 amino acids. The CDR3 region is CASSIPGDSYNEQFF. CDR3 nucleotide sequence: TGTGCCAGTAGTATACCGGGGGATTCCTACAATGAGCAGTTCTTC.

The chain couples TRBV29-1 to TRBJ1-1, with TRBD1 matching 8 bases. Looked up from germline, CDR1 is SQVTM and CDR2 is ANQGSEA. V shed 5 bases, J shed 5 bases, and the junction held 10 bases outside the gene matches. The CDR3 has 14 residues. The CDR3 DNA is TGCAGCGTTAGCCGAGGACAGGGAGGAACTGAAGCTTTCTTT. Protein sequence: CSVSRGQGGTEAFF.

V usage is TRBV7-2 and J usage is TRBJ2-2; the match to TRBD2 covers 13 bases. V was pared by 4 bases and J by 0 bases, with 5 bases of the junction left unmatched. The CDR3 loop spans 18 amino acids. Looked up from germline, CDR1 is SGHTA and CDR2 is FQGNSA. The CDR3: CASSSRLAGGPNTGELFF. Written as DNA, the CDR3 is TGTGCCAGCAGCTCCCGACTAGCGGGGGGTCCGAACACCGGGGAGCTGTTTTTT. Using reference TRBV7-2 and TRBJ2-2 for the parts outside the CDR3, the full variable domain is GAGVSQSPSNKVTEKGKDVELRCDPISGHTALYWYRQSLGQGLEFLIYFQGNSAPDKSGLPSDRFSAERTGGSVSTLTIQRTQQEDSAVYLCASSSRLAGGPNTGELFFGEGSRLTVL.

Notes on this clone: A much larger clonotype is one base distant, so this may be a read error. The chain employs TRBV7-8 and TRBJ1-6; the D is unclear. Germline CDR1 reads SGHVS; CDR2 reads FQNEAQ. Trimming cost V 1 base and J 4 bases, with 5 bases left between them. This CDR3 contains 14 residues. The CDR3 sequence: CASSLELYNSPLHF. The CDR3 nucleotides are TGTGCCAGCAGCTTAGAACTGTATAATTCACCCCTCCACTTT.

The chain links TRBV28 to TRBJ2-2; D not resolved. Trimming removed 7 bases at V and 3 bases at J, with 6 bases between. Germline values: CDR1 MDHEN, CDR2 SYDVKM. This CDR3 region has 12 residues. The CDR3 region is CASTRDTGELFF. DNA of the CDR3: TGTGCCAGCACTAGAGACACCGGGGAGCTGTTTTTT.

The chain uses TRBV27 and TRBJ1-2, with D tentatively TRBD1 (5 bases). Trimming took 3 bases from V and 4 from J, leaving 12 bases between them. The V gene's germline CDR1 is MNHEY and CDR2 SMNVEV (reference sequence). The CDR3 consists of 14 residues. CDR3 in amino acids: CASSLRGGSYGYTF. CDR3 in DNA: TGTGCCAGCAGTTTGCGCGGGGGGTCCTATGGCTACACCTTC.

This clone has only one observation. The rearrangement uses TRBV2 and TRBJ1-2; no clear D. Germline CDR1 SNHLY, CDR2 FYNNEI. The CDR3 length is 13 residues. The V and J ends lost 2 bases and 8 bases respectively, with 12 bases between them. In DNA form, the CDR3 reads TGTGCCAGCAGTGAACGGAGGAGAGAAGGCTACACCTTC. Its translation is CASSERRREGYTF.

This rearrangement joins TRBV7-2 to TRBJ2-7, with a possible D match to TRBD2 (5 bases). CDR1 and CDR2 from the germline V gene are SGHTA and FQGNSA. V gave up 1 base and J gave up 4 bases, with 8 bases separating them. The CDR3 covers 13 residues. CDR3 amino acids: CASSLGREYEQYF. CDR3 DNA sequence: TGTGCCAGCAGCTTAGGTAGGGAGTACGAGCAGTACTTC.